The 8 T cell receptor beta chains below come from one sample, sequenced in a study of T cell responses to AZD1222 COVID-19 vaccine. The table came from immunoSEQ multiplex PCR; TCRdb's copy has only in-frame clones and leaves some out. In the table there are 130,000 to 150,000 clones, around nine tenths of which are singletons. This sample comprised peripheral blood, obtained on day 0 of AZD1222 vaccination. Source of these receptors: an adult in good health.

The genes are TRBV9 and TRBJ1-2; D not resolved. CDR3 size: 12 residues. V was cut by 3 bases and J by 8 bases, with 11 bases left in between. The germline gives CDR1 SGDLS, CDR2 YYNGEE. Written as DNA, the CDR3 is TGTGCCAGCAGCGACCGGACGAGGGGCTACACCTTC. Protein product: CASSDRTRGYTF. The whole variable domain, remainder taken from reference TRBV9 and TRBJ1-2, is DSGVTQTPKHLITATGQRVTLRCSPRSGDLSVYWYQQSLDQGLQFLIQYYNGEERAKGNILERFSAQQFPDLHSELNLSSLELGDSALYFCASSDRTRGYTFGSGTRLTVV.

The chain combines TRBV2 with TRBJ2-7; D is ambiguous. V lost 6 bases and J 2 bases, leaving 8 bases between the germline ends. The length of the CDR3 is 12 residues. Germline CDR1 and CDR2: SNHLY and FYNNEI. The CDR3 protein is CASRAETYEQYF. The CDR3 DNA is TGTGCCAGCAGGGCGGAGACCTACGAGCAGTACTTC.

The V gene is TRBV10-3, the J gene TRBJ1-5; possibly TRBD1 for D (5 bases). This CDR3 comprises 16 residues. Germline CDR1 reads ENHRY; CDR2 reads SYGVKD. Trimming pared 2 bases from V and 0 bases from J, leaving 11 bases between. The CDR3 here is CAISEKTDYSNQPQHF. CDR3 coding DNA: TGTGCCATCAGTGAGAAGACAGATTATAGCAATCAGCCCCAGCATTTT.

The V call is TRBV10-3, the J call TRBJ1-5, with D possibly matching TRBD1 (5 bases). V lost 4 bases and J lost 4, with 5 bases in between. Germline CDR1 and CDR2: ENHRY and SYGVKD. The CDR3 consists of 12 residues. CDR3 nucleotides: TGTGCCATCAGTGGGGGGAATCAGCCCCAGCATTTT. Its translation is CAISGGNQPQHF.

The chain uses TRBV12-3 or TRBV12-4 and TRBJ1-3, with 7 bases identical to TRBD1. The V and J ends lost 6 bases and 9 bases, in that order; junction bases with no gene match: 8. This CDR3 has 13 amino acids. In nucleotides, the CDR3 is TGTGCCAGCAGCCATGAACAGGGGCGCACCATATATTTT. Translation: CASSHEQGRTIYF.

The rearrangement joins TRBV4-2 to TRBJ2-3, with D perhaps being TRBD1 or TRBD2 (5 bases each). V dropped 3 bases and J dropped 4 bases, with 20 bases sitting between them. CDR1 is LGHNA and CDR2 is YNFKEQ in the germline V gene. There are 17 residues in the CDR3. CDR3 sequence reads: CASSQQRGLDGADTQYF. CDR3 bases: TGTGCCAGCAGCCAGCAGAGGGGCCTAGATGGGGCAGATACGCAGTATTTT.

Only a few counts were recorded for this clone. CDR3 sequence reads: CASSFQARYEQYF. The CDR3, as DNA: TGTGCCAGCAGTTTCCAAGCCCGATACGAGCAGTACTTC. The chain recombines TRBV7-9 with TRBJ2-7; D gene uncertain. Trimming shortened V by 6 bases and J by 4 bases, and 13 bases separated the two germline ends. This CDR3 has 13 residues. Germline V gives CDR1 SEHNR, CDR2 FQNEAQ (reference sequence).

The V gene is TRBV15, the J gene TRBJ2-1; the D is unclear. This CDR3 has 10 amino acids. The V end lost 4 bases, the J end lost 9 bases, and 4 bases lay between the germline ends. The germline gives CDR1 LNHNV, CDR2 YYDKDF (reference sequence). The CDR3 protein is CATSKGEQFF. CDR3 nucleotides: TGTGCCACCAGCAAGGGTGAGCAGTTCTTC.